These 16 T cell receptor beta chains share one sample of origin, sequenced in a study of Ad26.COV2.S vaccination and SARS-CoV-2 variants. Some clones are missing from TCRdb's copy, which holds only in-frame ones; the method was immunoSEQ multiplex PCR. Counted here are about 440,000 clones, roughly 88% occurring once; the ten biggest clones make up approximately 4.5%. Treatment defined: some 19 received Ad26.COV2.S at low or high dose, single or two shots; five or six received placebo; per-sample allocation not given. Sampling happened 63 days after the first vaccine or placebo injection. The sample was peripheral blood, taken in a trial of Ad26.COV2.S vaccine versus placebo. The receptors shown here come from a person between 18 and 59 years old who received the Ad26.COV2.S COVID-19 vaccine or a placebo.

V gene TRBV28 combines with J gene TRBJ2-3; 13 nucleotides agree with TRBD2. Germline CDR1 MDHEN, CDR2 SYDVKM. The CDR3 is 15 residues long. Trimming removed 6 bases from V and 5 bases from J; junction bases left unmatched: 5. In DNA form, the CDR3 reads TGTGCCAGCAGCTGGACTAGCGGGAGTATAGATACGCAGTATTTT. It translates to CASSWTSGSIDTQYF.

V and J are TRBV4-2 and TRBJ2-2; D is ambiguous. The V gene's germline CDR1 is LGHNA and CDR2 YNFKEQ. CDR3 length: 17 amino acids. V lost 0 bases to trimming and J lost 2 bases, with 13 bases between them. The chain's CDR3 is CASSQDIASPNTGELFF. The CDR3, as DNA: TGTGCCAGCAGCCAAGATATCGCTTCTCCCAACACCGGGGAGCTGTTTTTT.

This clone came up once. The chain links TRBV19 to TRBJ2-7; 8 bases are a match to TRBD1. The CDR3 is 15 amino acids. J lost 5 bases, V lost 1 base, and 7 bases had no gene match. The germline gives CDR1 LNHDA, CDR2 SQIVND (reference sequence). CDR3: CASSIGRDRTHEQYF. CDR3 nucleotides: TGTGCCAGTAGTATAGGCCGGGACAGGACCCACGAGCAGTACTTC.

This chain connects TRBV19 to TRBJ2-1; 13 positions match TRBD2. J lost 6 bases, V lost 5 bases, and 1 base had no gene match. Per germline, CDR1 LNHDA and CDR2 SQIVND (reference sequence). The CDR3 extends over 14 amino acids. CDR3 coding DNA: TGTGCCAGTAGTCGGACTAGCGGGAGCAATGAGCAGTTCTTC. Amino acids: CASSRTSGSNEQFF.

The genes are TRBV7-9 and TRBJ2-1; 7 nucleotides agree with TRBD2. CDR3 size: 12 residues. V lost 5 bases to trimming and J lost 15 bases; unmatched junction nucleotides: 10. Looked up from germline, CDR1 is SEHNR and CDR2 is FQNEAQ (reference sequence). This CDR3 is CASSVGRELLFF. CDR3 in DNA: TGTGCCAGCAGCGTGGGGCGGGAGCTTCTGTTCTTC.

The V gene is TRBV7-8, the J gene TRBJ2-3, with no clear D. Trimming cost V 8 bases and J 8 bases, with 11 bases left between them. Per the germline V gene, CDR1 is SGHVS and CDR2 is FQNEAQ. The CDR3 consists of 11 residues. In nucleotides, the CDR3 is TGTGCCAGCCCCTTTCCGAGTACGCAGTATTTT. As protein: CASPFPSTQYF. Full variable domain (rest looked up from reference TRBV7-8 and TRBJ2-3): GAGVSQSPRYKVAKRGQDVALRCDPISGHVSLFWYQQALGQGPEFLTYFQNEAQLDKSGLPSDRFFAERPEGSVSTLKIQRTQQEDSAVYLCASPFPSTQYFGPGTRLTVL.

The J gene is TRBJ2-5, the V gene TRBV7-2, with 7 bases aligning to TRBD2. V shed 3 bases and J 0 bases; nucleotides not matched to a gene: 4. Looked up from germline, CDR1 is SGHTA and CDR2 is FQGNSA. The CDR3 is made up of 15 amino acids. This CDR3 is CASSLGEGYQETQYF. The CDR3 nucleotides are TGTGCCAGCAGCTTGGGGGAGGGGTACCAAGAGACCCAGTACTTC.

This clone was counted between two and nine times. J is TRBJ2-2 and V is TRBV7-3; perhaps TRBD2 as D (5 bases). Trimming removed 5 bases at V and 8 bases at J, with 12 bases between. The CDR3 length is 13 residues. In germline, CDR1 is SGHTA, CDR2 FQGTGA. In DNA form, the CDR3 reads TGTGCCAGCAGCCTATCCGGAGGTGGGGAGCTGTTTTTT. Its protein is CASSLSGGGELFF.

The sample holds a few counts of this clone. The chain is built from TRBV10-3 and TRBJ2-2, with D maybe TRBD1 (6 bases). The CDR3 is 16 residues long. Trimming stripped 4 bases from V and 5 bases from J, with 17 bases between. Germline lookup yields CDR1 ENHRY and CDR2 SYGVKD. The CDR3 DNA follows: TGTGCCATCAGTGGGAGACAGGTCGAACTAACCGGGGAGCTGTTTTTT. This codes for CAISGRQVELTGELFF.

The J gene is TRBJ2-2, the V gene TRBV6-2 or TRBV6-3; tentatively, D is TRBD1 (6 bases). Trimming took 6 bases from V and 3 from J, leaving 14 bases between them. Germline CDR1 reads MNHEY; CDR2 reads SVGEGT. The CDR3 contains 15 residues. As DNA, the CDR3 is TGTGCCAGCAGCCCTGTGGGGGCCGACACCGGGGAGCTGTTTTTT. This encodes CASSPVGADTGELFF.

The CDR3 region is CASSQRQGANEQFF. CDR3 bases: TGCGCCAGCAGTCAACGACAGGGGGCCAATGAGCAGTTCTTC. The rearrangement uses TRBV23-1 and TRBJ2-1; 10 positions agree with TRBD1. TRBV23-1 is marked as an open reading frame, function uncertain. Trimming took 2 bases from V and 6 from J; bases not matched to a gene: 1. The CDR3 length is 14 residues.

V gene TRBV5-4 combines with J gene TRBJ2-1, with 8 bases lining up with TRBD2. Germline loops: CDR1 SGHNT, CDR2 YYREEE (reference sequence). This CDR3 has 14 residues. The trim removed 4 bases at V and 3 bases at J, leaving 3 bases unmatched. CDR3 nucleotide sequence: TGTGCCAGCAGCCTTAGCGGGGTCTACAATGAGCAGTTCTTC. This translates into CASSLSGVYNEQFF.

V and J are TRBV28 and TRBJ2-7, with 11 positions matching TRBD2. CDR1 MDHEN and CDR2 SYDVKM come from the germline V gene. Unmatched junction bases numbered 4, after V lost 7 bases and J lost 2 bases. The CDR3 spans 14 residues. This CDR3 is CASTRSGRAYEQYF. The CDR3 DNA sequence: TGTGCCAGCACCCGTAGCGGGAGGGCCTACGAGCAGTACTTC.

The chain has TRBV15 and TRBJ2-2, with no clear D. The V end was cut by 0 bases, the J end by 5 bases, with 7 bases between. Germline CDR1 and CDR2: LNHNV and YYDKDF (reference sequence). This CDR3 comprises 14 residues. The CDR3 DNA sequence: TGTGCCACCAGCAGAGATCAAGGGACCGGGGAGCTGTTTTTT. Its translation is CATSRDQGTGELFF.

The gene calls are TRBV15 and TRBJ2-3, with TRBD2 identical over 9 bases. The CDR3 spans 19 residues. V lost 0 bases, J lost 4 bases, and 14 bases stayed unmatched. Looked up from germline, CDR1 is LNHNV and CDR2 is YYDKDF (reference sequence). The CDR3 sequence: CATSRDLPRAGGLADTQYF. CDR3 bases: TGTGCCACCAGCAGAGATCTCCCGAGGGCGGGAGGGCTCGCAGATACGCAGTATTTT. The variable domain in full, with the rest retrieved from reference TRBV15 and TRBJ2-3, is DAMVIQNPRYQVTQFGKPVTLSCSQTLNHNVMYWYQQKSSQAPKLLFHYYDKDFNNEADTPDNFQSRRPNTSFCFLDIRSPGLGDTAMYLCATSRDLPRAGGLADTQYFGPGTRLTVL.

The chain recombines TRBV12-5 with TRBJ2-5, with unresolved D. Germline lookup yields CDR1 LGHNT and CDR2 FRNRAP. The CDR3 is 11 residues long. V gave up 5 bases and J gave up 1 base, with 2 bases separating them. CDR3 sequence (DNA): TGTGCTAGTGGTACCCAAGAGACCCAGTACTTC. Translation gives CASGTQETQYF.